The T cell receptor (beta chain) described here comes from a study of regulatory T cells in long-lasting Graves disease. Findings of the study overall: Segments TRBV28, TRBJ1-2 and TRBJ2-5 showed preferential usage in persistent disease.

The CDR3 runs 11 residues. Germline-derived CDR1 and CDR2 are GTSNPN and SVGIG (reference sequence). V was shortened by 3 bases and J by 4 bases, with 6 bases between the two germline ends. Arm-PCR with iRepertoire HTBI primers amplified the CDR3 regions for these TCR beta libraries. Each CDR3 protein gets one entry after TCRdb re-called the multiplex PCR reads with MiXCR. The sample carries 400,000 to 500,000 distinct CDR3 sequences, about 20% recorded once. Indicated time point: persistent/refractory GD, antithyroid drugs over 5 years with positive TRAb. RNA isolated from PBMCs was used to make the TCR library. There are many counts of this clonotype. The target antigen is unknown.

This TCR came from a female donor with Graves disease. The V and J genes are TRBV30 and TRBJ1-2, with D maybe TRBD1 (6 bases). The sequenced sample was peripheral blood mononuclear cells (PBMCs), obtained when the disease was refractory, from a patient treated with antithyroid drugs. The CDR3 region has the DNA TGTGCCTGGAGGGACAGCTATGGCTACACCTTC. It is translated as CAWRDSYGYTF.